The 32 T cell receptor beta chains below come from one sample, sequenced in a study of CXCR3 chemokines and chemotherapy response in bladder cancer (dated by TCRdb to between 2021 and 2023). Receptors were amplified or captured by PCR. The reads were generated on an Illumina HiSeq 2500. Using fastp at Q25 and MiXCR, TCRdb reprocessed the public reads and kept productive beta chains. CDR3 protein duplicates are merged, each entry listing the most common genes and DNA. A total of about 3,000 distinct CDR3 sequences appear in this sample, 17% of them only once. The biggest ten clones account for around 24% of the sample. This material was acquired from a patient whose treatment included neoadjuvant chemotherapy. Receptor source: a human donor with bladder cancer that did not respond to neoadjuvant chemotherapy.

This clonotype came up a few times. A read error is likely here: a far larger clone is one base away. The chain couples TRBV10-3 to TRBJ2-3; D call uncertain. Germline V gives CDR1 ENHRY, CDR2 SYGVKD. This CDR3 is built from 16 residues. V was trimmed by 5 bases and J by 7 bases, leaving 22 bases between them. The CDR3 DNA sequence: TGTGCCATCAGTTACCCTCCGACCCCTGGACGCTATACGCAGTATTTT. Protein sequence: CAISYPPTPGRYTQYF.

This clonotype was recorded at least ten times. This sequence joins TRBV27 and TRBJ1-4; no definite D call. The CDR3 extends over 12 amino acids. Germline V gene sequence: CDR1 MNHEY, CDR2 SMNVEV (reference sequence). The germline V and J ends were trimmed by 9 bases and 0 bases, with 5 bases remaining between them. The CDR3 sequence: CARSATNEKLFF. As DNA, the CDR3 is TGTGCCAGATCGGCAACTAATGAAAAACTGTTTTTT.

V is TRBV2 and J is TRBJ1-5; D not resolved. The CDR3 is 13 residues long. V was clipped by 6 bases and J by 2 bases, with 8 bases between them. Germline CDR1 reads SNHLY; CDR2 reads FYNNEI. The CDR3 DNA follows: TGTGCCAGCAGAACCGGGGGCAATCAGCCCCAGCATTTT. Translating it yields CASRTGGNQPQHF.

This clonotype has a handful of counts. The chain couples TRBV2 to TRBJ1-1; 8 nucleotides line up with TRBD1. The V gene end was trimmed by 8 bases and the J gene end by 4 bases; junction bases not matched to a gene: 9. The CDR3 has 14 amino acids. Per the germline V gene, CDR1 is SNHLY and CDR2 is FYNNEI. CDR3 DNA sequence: TGTGCCAGCGCACAACAGGGGGTTGTCACTGAAGCTTTCTTT. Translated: CASAQQGVVTEAFF.

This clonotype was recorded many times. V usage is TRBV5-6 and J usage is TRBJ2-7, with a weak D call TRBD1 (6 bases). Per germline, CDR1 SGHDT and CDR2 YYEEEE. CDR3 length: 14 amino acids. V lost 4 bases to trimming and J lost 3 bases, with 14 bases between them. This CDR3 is CASSRLDRHYEQYF. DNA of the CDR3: TGTGCCAGCAGCCGCCTCGACAGGCACTACGAGCAGTACTTC.

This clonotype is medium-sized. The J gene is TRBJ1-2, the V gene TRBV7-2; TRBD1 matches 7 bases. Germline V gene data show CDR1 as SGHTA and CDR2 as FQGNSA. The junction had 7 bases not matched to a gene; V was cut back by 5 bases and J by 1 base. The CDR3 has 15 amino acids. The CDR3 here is CASSQRQGGNYGYTF. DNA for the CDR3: TGTGCCAGCAGCCAAAGACAGGGTGGTAACTATGGCTACACCTTC.

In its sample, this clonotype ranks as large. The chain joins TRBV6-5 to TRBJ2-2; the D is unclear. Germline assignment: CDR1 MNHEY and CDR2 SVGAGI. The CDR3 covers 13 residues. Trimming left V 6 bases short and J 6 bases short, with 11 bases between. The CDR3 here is CASSETVAGELFF. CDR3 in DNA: TGTGCCAGCAGCGAAACCGTAGCCGGGGAGCTGTTTTTT.

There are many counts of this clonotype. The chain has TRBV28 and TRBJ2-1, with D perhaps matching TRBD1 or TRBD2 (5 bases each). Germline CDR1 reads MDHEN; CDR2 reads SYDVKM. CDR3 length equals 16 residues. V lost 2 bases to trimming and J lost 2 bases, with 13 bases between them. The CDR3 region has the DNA TGTGCCAGCAGTTTAGAGGGACCCGGACCCTACAATGAGCAGTTCTTC. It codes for CASSLEGPGPYNEQFF.

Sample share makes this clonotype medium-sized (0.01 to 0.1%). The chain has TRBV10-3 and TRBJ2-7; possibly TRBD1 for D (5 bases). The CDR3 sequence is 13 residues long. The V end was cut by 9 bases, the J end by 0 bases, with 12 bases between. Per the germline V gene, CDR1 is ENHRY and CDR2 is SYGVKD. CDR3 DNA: TGTGCCATAAACGACAGAGACTCCTACGAGCAGTACTTC. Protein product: CAINDRDSYEQYF.

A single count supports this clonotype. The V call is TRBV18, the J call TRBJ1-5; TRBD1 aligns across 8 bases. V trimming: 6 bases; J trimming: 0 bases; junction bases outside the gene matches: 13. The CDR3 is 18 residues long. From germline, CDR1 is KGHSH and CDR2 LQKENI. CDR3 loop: CASSPPGGGSYSNQPQHF. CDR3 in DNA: TGTGCCAGCTCGCCTCCAGGGGGCGGGTCTTATAGCAATCAGCCCCAGCATTTT.

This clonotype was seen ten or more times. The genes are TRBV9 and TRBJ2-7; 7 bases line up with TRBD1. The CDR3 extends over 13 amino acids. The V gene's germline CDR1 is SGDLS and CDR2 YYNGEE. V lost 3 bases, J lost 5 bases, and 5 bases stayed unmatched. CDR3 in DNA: TGTGCCAGCAGCGAAGGACAGGCAGACGAGCAGTACTTC. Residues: CASSEGQADEQYF.

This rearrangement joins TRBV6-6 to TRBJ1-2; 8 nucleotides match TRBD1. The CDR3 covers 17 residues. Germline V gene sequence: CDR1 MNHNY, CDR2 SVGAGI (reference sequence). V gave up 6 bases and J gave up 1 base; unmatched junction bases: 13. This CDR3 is CASSLRTGTSFNYGYTF. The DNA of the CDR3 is TGTGCCAGCAGCCTCCGGACAGGGACCTCTTTTAACTATGGCTACACCTTC.

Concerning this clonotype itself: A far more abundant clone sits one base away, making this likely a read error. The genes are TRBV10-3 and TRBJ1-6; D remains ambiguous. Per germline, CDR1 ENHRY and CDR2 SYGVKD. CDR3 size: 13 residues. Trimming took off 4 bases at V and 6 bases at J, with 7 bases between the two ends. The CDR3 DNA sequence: TGTGCCATCAGTGTTGTGGGTAATTCACCCCTCCACTTT. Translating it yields CAISVVGNSPLHF.

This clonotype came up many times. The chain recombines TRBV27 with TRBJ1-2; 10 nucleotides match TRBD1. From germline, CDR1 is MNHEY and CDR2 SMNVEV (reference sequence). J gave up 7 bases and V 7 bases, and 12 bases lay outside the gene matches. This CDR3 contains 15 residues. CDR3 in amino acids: CASTKTTGGGGGYTF. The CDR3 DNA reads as TGTGCCAGCACCAAGACGACAGGGGGCGGAGGTGGCTACACCTTC.

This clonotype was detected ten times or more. Here the CDR3 reads CACIVQGTEAFF. The CDR3 DNA reads TGTGCCTGTATAGTACAGGGAACTGAAGCTTTCTTT. The V gene is TRBV30, the J gene TRBJ1-1, with D possibly TRBD1 on 6 matching bases. Germline CDR1 reads GTSNPN; CDR2 reads SVGIG (reference sequence). V was pared by 6 bases and J by 5 bases, with 13 bases between. This CDR3 spans 12 amino acids.

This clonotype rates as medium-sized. The CDR3 nucleotides read TGTGCCAGCAGCTTCAGGGCAGGCTATAATTCACCCCTCCACTTT. It translates to CASSFRAGYNSPLHF. The rearrangement uses TRBV7-2 and TRBJ1-6; TRBD1 might be the D (5 bases). With 3 bases removed from V and 3 bases from J, the gap between germline ends came to 9 bases. Germline CDR1 and CDR2: SGHTA and FQGNSA. The CDR3 is 15 residues long.

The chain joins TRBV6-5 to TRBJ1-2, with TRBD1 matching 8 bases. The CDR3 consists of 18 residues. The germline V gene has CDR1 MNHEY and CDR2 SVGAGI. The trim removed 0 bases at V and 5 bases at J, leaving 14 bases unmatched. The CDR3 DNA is TGTGCCAGCAGTTACTCCCAGGGGGCTGGGGCGCTTGGATATGGCTACACCTTC. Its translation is CASSYSQGAGALGYGYTF.

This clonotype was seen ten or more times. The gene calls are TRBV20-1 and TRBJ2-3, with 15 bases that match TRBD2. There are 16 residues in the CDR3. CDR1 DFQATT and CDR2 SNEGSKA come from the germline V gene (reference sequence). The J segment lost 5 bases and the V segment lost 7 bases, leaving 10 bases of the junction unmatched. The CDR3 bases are TGCAGTGTTTTCCGGACTAGCGGGGGGGCTAGAGATACGCAGTATTTT. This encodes CSVFRTSGGARDTQYF.

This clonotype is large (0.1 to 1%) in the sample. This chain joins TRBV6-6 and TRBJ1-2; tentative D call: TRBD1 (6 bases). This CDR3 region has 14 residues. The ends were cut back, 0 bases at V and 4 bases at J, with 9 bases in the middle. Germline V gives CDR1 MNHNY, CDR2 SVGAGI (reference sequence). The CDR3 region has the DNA TGTGCCAGCAGTTACTCAGGACAGACCTATGGCTACACCTTC. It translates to CASSYSGQTYGYTF.

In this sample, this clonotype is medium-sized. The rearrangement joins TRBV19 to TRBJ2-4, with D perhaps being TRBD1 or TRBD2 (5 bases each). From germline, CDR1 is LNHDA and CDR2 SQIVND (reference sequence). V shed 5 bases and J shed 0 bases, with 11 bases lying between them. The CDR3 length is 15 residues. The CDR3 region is CASSPRGLAKNIQYF. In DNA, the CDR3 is TGTGCCAGTAGTCCTCGGGGCTTAGCCAAAAACATTCAGTACTTC.

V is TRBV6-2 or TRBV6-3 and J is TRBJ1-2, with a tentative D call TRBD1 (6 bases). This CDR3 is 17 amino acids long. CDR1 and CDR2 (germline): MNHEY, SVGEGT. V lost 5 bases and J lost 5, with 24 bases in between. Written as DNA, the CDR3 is TGTGCCAGCAGTCGCAGCCCCGCGGACAGATACTTTTATGGCTACACCTTC. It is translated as CASSRSPADRYFYGYTF.

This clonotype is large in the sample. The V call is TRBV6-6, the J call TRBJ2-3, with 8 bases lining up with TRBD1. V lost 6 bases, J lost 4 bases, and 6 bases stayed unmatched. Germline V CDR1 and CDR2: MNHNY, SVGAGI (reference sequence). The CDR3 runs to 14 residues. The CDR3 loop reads CASRLGQGADTQYF. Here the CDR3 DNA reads TGTGCCAGCAGGCTAGGACAGGGAGCAGATACGCAGTATTTT.

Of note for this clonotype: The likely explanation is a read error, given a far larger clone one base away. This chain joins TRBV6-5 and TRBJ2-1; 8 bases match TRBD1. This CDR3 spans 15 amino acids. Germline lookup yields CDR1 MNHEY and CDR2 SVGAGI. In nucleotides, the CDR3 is TGTGCCAGCAGTTCGGACAGGGTCAGCTACAATGAGCAGTCCTTC. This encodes CASSSDRVSYNEQSF.

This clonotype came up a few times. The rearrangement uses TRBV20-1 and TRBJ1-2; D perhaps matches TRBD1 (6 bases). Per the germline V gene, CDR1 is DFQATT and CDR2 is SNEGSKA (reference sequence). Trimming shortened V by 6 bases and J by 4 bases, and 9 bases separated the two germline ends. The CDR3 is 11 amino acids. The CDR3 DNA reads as TGCAGTGCCGCAGGGGCCTATGGCTACACCTTC. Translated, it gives CSAAGAYGYTF.

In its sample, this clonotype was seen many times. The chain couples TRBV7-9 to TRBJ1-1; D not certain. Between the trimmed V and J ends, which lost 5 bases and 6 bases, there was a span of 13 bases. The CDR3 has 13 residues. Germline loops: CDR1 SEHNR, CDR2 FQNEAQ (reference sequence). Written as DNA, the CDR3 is TGTGCCAGCAGCACCCACGGAAGACCTGAAGCTTTCTTT. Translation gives CASSTHGRPEAFF. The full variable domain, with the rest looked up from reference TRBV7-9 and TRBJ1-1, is DTGVSQNPRHKITKRGQNVTFRCDPISEHNRLYWYRQTLGQGPEFLTYFQNEAQLEKSRLLSDRFSAERPKGSFSTLEIQRTEQGDSAMYLCASSTHGRPEAFFGQGTRLTVV.

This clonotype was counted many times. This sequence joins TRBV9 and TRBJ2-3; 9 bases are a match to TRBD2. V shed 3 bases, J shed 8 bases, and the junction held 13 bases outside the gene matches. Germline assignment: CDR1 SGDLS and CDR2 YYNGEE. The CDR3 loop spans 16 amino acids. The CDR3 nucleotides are TGTGCCAGCAGCGAGCGACCGGGACTAGCTCAAACTACGCAGTATTTT. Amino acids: CASSERPGLAQTTQYF. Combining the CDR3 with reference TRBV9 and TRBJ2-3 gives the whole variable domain DSGVTQTPKHLITATGQRVTLRCSPRSGDLSVYWYQQSLDQGLQFLIQYYNGEERAKGNILERFSAQQFPDLHSELNLSSLELGDSALYFCASSERPGLAQTTQYFGPGTRLTVL.

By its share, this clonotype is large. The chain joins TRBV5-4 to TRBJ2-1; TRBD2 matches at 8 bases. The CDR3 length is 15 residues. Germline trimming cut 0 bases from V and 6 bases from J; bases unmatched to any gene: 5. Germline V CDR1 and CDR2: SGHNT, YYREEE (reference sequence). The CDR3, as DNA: TGTGCCAGCAGCTTGGCCGGGGGGGCCGTCAATGAGCAGTTCTTC. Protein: CASSLAGGAVNEQFF.

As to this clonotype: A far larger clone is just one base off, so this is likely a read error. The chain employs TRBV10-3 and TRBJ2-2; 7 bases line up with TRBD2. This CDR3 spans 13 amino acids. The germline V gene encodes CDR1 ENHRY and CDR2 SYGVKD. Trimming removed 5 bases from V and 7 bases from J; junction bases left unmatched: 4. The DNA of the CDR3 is TGTGCCATCAGTTGGACTAGATTCGGGGAGCTGTTTTTT. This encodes CAISWTRFGELFF.

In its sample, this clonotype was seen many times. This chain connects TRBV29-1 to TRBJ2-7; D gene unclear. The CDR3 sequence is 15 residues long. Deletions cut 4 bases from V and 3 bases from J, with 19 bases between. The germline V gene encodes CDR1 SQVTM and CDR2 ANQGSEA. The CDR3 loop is CSVVGLEFKGYEQYF. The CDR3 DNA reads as TGCAGCGTTGTGGGTCTAGAGTTCAAGGGCTACGAGCAGTACTTC.

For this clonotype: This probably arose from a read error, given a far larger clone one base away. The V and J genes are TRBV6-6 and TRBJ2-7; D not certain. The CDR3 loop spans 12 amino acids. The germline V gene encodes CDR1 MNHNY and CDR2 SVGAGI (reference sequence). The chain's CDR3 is CASRTPRYGHTF. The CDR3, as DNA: TGTGCCAGCAGGACCCCCCGCTATGGCCACACCTTC.

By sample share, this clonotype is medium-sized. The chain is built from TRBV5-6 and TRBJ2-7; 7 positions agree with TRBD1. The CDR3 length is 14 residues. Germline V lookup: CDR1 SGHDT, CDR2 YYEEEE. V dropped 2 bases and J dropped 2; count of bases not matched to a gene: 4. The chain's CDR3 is CASSFGTVTYEQYF. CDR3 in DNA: TGTGCCAGCAGCTTCGGGACAGTCACCTACGAGCAGTACTTC.

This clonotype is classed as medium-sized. CDR3 residues: CASSYRQGGGAFF. The DNA of the CDR3 is TGTGCCAGCAGTTACCGACAGGGTGGGGGGGCTTTCTTT. This chain joins TRBV6-5 and TRBJ1-1, with TRBD1 matching over 7 bases. This CDR3 contains 13 residues. CDR1 is MNHEY and CDR2 is SVGAGI in the germline V gene. V lost 2 bases to trimming and J lost 11 bases; unmatched junction nucleotides: 8.